This section outlines one T cell receptor beta chain sequence together with its context. The target antigen is unknown. V was trimmed by 5 bases and J by 2 bases, leaving 10 bases between them. The CDR3 has 13 amino acids. Looked up from germline, CDR1 is SNHLY and CDR2 is FYNNEI. This sample stems from a study of T cell responses to AZD1222 COVID-19 vaccine. Clones were read by immunoSEQ multiplex PCR, and TCRdb kept only the in-frame ones, dropping some. The table lists about 100,000 clones, about 88% of them singletons. Study conclusions and caveats: Repertoires were obtained solely post-peak T cell response. Unmutated variant regions are reportedly the target of nearly half of TCRs that are spike-specific.

The V and J genes are TRBV2 and TRBJ2-7, with D perhaps TRBD1 (5 bases). The specimen was peripheral blood, collected on day 0 of AZD1222 vaccination. This TCR was sampled from an adult in good health. The CDR3: CASSSGNPYEQYF. DNA of the CDR3: TGTGCCAGCAGTTCAGGGAATCCCTACGAGCAGTACTTC.